This TCR beta chain was identified during a study of regulatory T cells in long-lasting Graves disease. Building the TCR beta libraries relied on iRepertoire HTBI primers, and CDR3 regions underwent Arm-PCR. Original handling: The study identified 50 to 70 TRBV and around 15 TRBJ segments across samples. TCRdb re-analysed the multiplex PCR reads in MiXCR, keeping a single row per CDR3 protein. The V and J calls were not made by the authors but by TCRdb's processing. The repertoire includes roughly 420,000 distinct CDR3 sequences, 14% of them detected once, and approximately 15% sits in the top ten. Time point in this sample: newly diagnosed GD, antithyroid drugs for less than 3 months. Making the TCR library involved RNA that had been extracted from PBMCs. The CDR3 covers 12 residues. After removal of 6 bases from V and 6 bases from J, the junction contained 5 bases not matched to a gene. Germline lookup yields CDR1 SNHLY and CDR2 FYNNEI.

The sample also formed part of further work on T cells in Graves' hyperthyroidism and ophthalmopathy. From that report: In the blood, most expanded thyroid clonotypes above 0.001 appeared as well.

The chain employs TRBV2 and TRBJ2-7; TRBD2 matches 7 bases. The receptor's source is a woman between 50 and 59 years old with Graves disease. Source: peripheral blood mononuclear cells (PBMCs), taken at new diagnosis, from a patient treated with antithyroid drugs. The CDR3 loop reads CASSAGVIEQYF. The CDR3 nucleotides are TGTGCCAGCAGCGCGGGAGTAATCGAGCAGTACTTC.